This record looks at one TCR beta chain sequence and its context. The junction shows a germline mismatch at one end, possibly a read error. The source of the sample is a study of control samples from healthy donors and cancer patients. CDR3 length equals 16 residues. The germline V gene encodes CDR1 SGHRS and CDR2 YFSETQ. Profiled with immunoSEQ multiplex PCR; TCRdb holds only in-frame clones, not every one. The data contain about 130,000 clones, 92% of them singletons. Sample: PBMCs. The V gene is TRBV5-1, the J gene TRBJ2-5; tentatively, D is TRBD2 (6 bases). The TCR was taken from a man of 80 years or more with head and neck cancer. This chain's CDR3 is CASTLGDAGRQETQYF. The CDR3, as DNA: TGCGCCAGCACCTTGGGGGACGCGGGGCGACAAGAGACCCAGTACTTC.